The entry below describes one TCR beta chain. Its antigen is unidentified. The PCR was carried out with 60 Vbeta primers and 13 Jbeta primers. The data were produced by immunoSEQ multiplex PCR, yet TCRdb's version contains in-frame clones alone and is incomplete. The data show 140,000 to 150,000 clones, roughly four fifths seen once. The entry originates in a study of cytomegalovirus exposure and HLA in healthy donors. In the study overall: Early released data had about 85 million unique TCRs, all coming from HLA-typed donors.

Whole-study findings and limits: Earlier analysis yielded a pattern in which most TCR beta V segments were productive about 87% or about 30% of the time.

CDR1 and CDR2 from the germline V gene are MNHNY and SVGAGI (reference sequence). The CDR3 is made up of 13 amino acids. V was cut by 5 bases and J by 6 bases, with 12 bases left in between. Although they were nominally healthy when sampled, donors likely had unrecorded immune exposures. This TCR was recovered from a man aged 35 to 55 in good health and CMV-seropositive. The J gene is TRBJ2-3, the V gene TRBV6-6, with D possibly TRBD1 on 6 matching bases. The sample comprised PBMCs. This chain's CDR3 is CASSTRQADTQYF. The CDR3 coding sequence is TGTGCCAGCAGTACCAGACAGGCGGATACGCAGTATTTT.